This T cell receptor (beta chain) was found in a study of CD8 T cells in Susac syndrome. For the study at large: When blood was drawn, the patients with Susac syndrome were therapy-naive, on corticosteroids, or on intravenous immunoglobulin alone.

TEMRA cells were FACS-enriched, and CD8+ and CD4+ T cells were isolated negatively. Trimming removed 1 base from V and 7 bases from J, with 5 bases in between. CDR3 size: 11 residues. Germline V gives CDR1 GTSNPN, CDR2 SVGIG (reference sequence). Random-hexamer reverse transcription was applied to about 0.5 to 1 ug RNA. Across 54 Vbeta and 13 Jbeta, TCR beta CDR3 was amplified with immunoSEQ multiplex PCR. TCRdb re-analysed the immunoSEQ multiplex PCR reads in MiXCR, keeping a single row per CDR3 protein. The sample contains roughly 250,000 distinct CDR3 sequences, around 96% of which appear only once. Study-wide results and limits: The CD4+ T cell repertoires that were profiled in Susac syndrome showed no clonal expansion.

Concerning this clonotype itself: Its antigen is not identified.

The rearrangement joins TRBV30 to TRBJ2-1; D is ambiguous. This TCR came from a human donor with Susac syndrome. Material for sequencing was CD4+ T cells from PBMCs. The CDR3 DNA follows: TGTGCCTGGAGTGCCCAAAATGAGCAGTTCTTC. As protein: CAWSAQNEQFF.